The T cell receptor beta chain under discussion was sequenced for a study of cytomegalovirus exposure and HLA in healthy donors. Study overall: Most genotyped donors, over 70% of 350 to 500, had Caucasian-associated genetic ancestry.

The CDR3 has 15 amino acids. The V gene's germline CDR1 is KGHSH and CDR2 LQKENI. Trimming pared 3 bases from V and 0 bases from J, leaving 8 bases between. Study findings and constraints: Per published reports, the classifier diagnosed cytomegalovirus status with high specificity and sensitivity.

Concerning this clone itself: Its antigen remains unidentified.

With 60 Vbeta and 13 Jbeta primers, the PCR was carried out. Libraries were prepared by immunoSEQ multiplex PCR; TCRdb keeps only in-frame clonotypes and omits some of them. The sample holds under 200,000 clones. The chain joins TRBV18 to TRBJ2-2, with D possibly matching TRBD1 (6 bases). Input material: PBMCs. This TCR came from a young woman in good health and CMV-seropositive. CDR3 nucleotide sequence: TGTGCCAGCTCACCCGGGACAACGAACACCGGGGAGCTGTTTTTT. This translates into CASSPGTTNTGELFF.